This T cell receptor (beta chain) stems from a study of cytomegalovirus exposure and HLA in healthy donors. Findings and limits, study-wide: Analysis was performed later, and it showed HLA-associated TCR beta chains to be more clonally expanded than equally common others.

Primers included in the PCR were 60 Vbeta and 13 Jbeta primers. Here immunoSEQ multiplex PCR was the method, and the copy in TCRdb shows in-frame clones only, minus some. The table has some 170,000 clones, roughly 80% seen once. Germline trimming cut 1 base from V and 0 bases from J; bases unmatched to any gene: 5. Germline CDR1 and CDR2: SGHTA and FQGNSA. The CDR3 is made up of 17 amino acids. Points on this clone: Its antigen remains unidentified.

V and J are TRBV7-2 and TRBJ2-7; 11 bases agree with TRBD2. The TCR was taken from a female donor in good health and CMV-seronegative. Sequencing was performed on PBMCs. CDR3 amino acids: CASSLVVAGGNSYEQYF. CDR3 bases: TGTGCCAGCAGCTTAGTAGTAGCGGGAGGGAACTCCTACGAGCAGTACTTC. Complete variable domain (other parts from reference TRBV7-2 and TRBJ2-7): GAGVSQSPSNKVTEKGKDVELRCDPISGHTALYWYRQSLGQGLEFLIYFQGNSAPDKSGLPSDRFSAERTGGSVSTLTIQRTQQEDSAVYLCASSLVVAGGNSYEQYFGPGTRLTVT.